This T cell receptor beta chain was captured in a study of CD8 T cells in ankylosing spondylitis. J lost 3 bases, V lost 6 bases, and 19 bases had no gene match. Per germline, CDR1 SGHAT and CDR2 FQDESV (reference sequence). This CDR3 is built from 18 residues. As regards this clonotype: Its antigen is unknown.

Study outcomes and limitations: Clones linked to disease were reported to show significant enrichment in matched ankylosing spondylitis synovial fluid.

TCRdb re-derived calls from the 5' RACE reads in MiXCR, one entry per CDR3 protein. Among some 270,000 distinct CDR3 sequences listed, more than 25% were seen once. The chain recombines TRBV11-1 with TRBJ2-7; 8 positions agree with TRBD1. The sequence came from a male donor with ankylosing spondylitis or in good health (not recorded which). Sequencing used blood, either unsorted or a sorted T cell fraction (not recorded which). The CDR3 here is CASRHDAGGAKGLYEQYF. CDR3 nucleotides: TGTGCCAGCAGACATGATGCAGGGGGCGCAAAAGGTCTCTACGAGCAGTACTTC.